This TCR beta chain was profiled in a study of identifying expanded T cells in peripheral blood. Broader study findings: Two-week clone count variance significantly increased as total template count grew. Differentially abundant clones: about 1.2 between replicates, about 17 at 2 to 3 weeks, less than 20 at four.

Remarks on this clone: The antigen is undetermined.

Healthy donors had no documented immune events, such as infections, while sampled. Only in-frame clones appear in the TCRdb table, and some are missing; sequencing was by immunoSEQ multiplex PCR. The repertoire holds around 90,000 clones, with around 88% as singletons. The CDR3 has 13 amino acids. V gave up 3 bases and J gave up 5 bases, with 8 bases separating them. CDR1 and CDR2 (germline): MRHNA, SNTAGT. Sequenced sample: blood. The rearrangement links TRBV6-4 to TRBJ2-1; D ambiguous. The TCR was taken from a person aged 18-69 years in good health. CDR3 sequence (DNA): TGTGCCAGCAGTGAAGGGTCCAACAATGAGCAGTTCTTC. Translating it yields CASSEGSNNEQFF.